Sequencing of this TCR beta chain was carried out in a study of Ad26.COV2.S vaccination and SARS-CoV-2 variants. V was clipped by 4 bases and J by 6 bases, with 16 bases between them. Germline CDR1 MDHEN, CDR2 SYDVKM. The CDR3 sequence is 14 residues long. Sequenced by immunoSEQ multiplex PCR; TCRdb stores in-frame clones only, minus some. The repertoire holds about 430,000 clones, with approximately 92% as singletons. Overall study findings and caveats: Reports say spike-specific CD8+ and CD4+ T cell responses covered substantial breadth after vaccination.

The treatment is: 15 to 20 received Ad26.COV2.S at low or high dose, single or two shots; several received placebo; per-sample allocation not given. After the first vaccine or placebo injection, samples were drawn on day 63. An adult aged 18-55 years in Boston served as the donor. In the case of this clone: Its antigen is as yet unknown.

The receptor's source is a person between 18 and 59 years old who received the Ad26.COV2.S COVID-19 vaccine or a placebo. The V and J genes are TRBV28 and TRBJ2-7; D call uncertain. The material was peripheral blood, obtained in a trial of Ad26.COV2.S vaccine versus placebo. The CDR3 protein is CASSWSPSLPEQYF. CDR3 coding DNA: TGTGCCAGCAGTTGGTCTCCCTCCCTTCCCGAGCAGTACTTC.